Listed below are T cell receptor beta chains from one sample, sequenced in a study of identical twins. TCRdb recomputed calls from the 5' RACE reads with MiXCR, one row per CDR3 protein. The repertoire holds around 690,000 distinct CDR3 sequences, approximately 21% seen once, with about 4.3% in the top ten. These data were also reused for a study on T cells expressing NK-cell markers.

Input material: PBMCs. Every receptor here comes from a woman younger than 30 in good health. CDR3s include the opening cysteine and the closing phenylalanine or tryptophan. The order of the fields is D gene, V gene, J gene, clone size, CDR3 protein, CDR3 DNA. D genes are given only for firm matches. Some rows have no size entry. The others give once, few or many, or a class for an expanded clone.

-,TRBV18,TRBJ1-5,few,CASSPMGGAERNQPQHF,TGTGCCAGCTCACCGATGGGGGGCGCGGAGCGCAATCAGCCCCAGCATTTT
-,TRBV20-1,TRBJ1-1,-,CSARKAGQETFF,TGCAGTGCTAGAAAGGCAGGGCAGGAAACTTTCTTT
-,TRBV20-1,TRBJ2-3,-,CSARRLVTTDTQYF,TGCAGTGCTAGAAGACTGGTAACCACAGATACGCAGTATTTT
-,TRBV6-5,TRBJ2-3,many,CASSYGYGSTDTQYF,TGTGCCAGCAGTTACGGATACGGGAGCACAGATACGCAGTATTTT
-,TRBV18,TRBJ2-1,many,CASSPPAGGLSLYNEQFF,TGTGCCAGCTCACCTCCGGCCGGCGGGCTATCCCTCTACAATGAGCAGTTCTTC
TRBD1,TRBV4-3,TRBJ1-6,few,CASSQRTGSGNSPLHF,TGCGCCAGCAGCCAGAGGACAGGGAGCGGTAATTCACCCCTCCACTTT
-,TRBV9,TRBJ2-3,-,CASTAQVASDTQYF,TGTGCCAGCACCGCCCAAGTTGCTTCAGATACGCAGTATTTT
-,TRBV12-3/TRBV12-4,TRBJ2-4,few,CASSPSRGARKNIQYF,TGTGCCAGCAGTCCCAGCAGGGGGGCTAGAAAAAACATTCAGTACTTC
TRBD1,TRBV5-4,TRBJ2-5,few,CASSPGTDQETQYF,TGTGCCAGCAGCCCAGGGACAGACCAAGAGACCCAGTACTTC
TRBD2,TRBV20-1,TRBJ2-7,-,CSARGRGNTYEQYF,TGCAGTGCTAGAGGGCGGGGGAATACCTACGAGCAGTACTTC
-,TRBV5-1,TRBJ2-7,many,CASSLNDPPYEQYF,TGCGCCAGCAGCTTGAATGATCCTCCCTACGAGCAGTACTTC
-,TRBV12-3/TRBV12-4,TRBJ1-4,few,CASSFSTDATNEKLFF,TGTGCCAGCAGTTTCTCGACGGATGCAACTAATGAAAAACTGTTTTTT
-,TRBV24-1,TRBJ2-1,-,CATSDLVGGAVSSYNEQFF,TGTGCCACCAGTGATTTGGTGGGGGGAGCGGTTAGCTCCTACAATGAGCAGTTCTTC
TRBD2,TRBV3-1,TRBJ2-1,-,CASSLSRLAAINEQFF,TGTGCCAGCAGCCTCAGTCGACTAGCGGCTATCAATGAGCAGTTCTTC